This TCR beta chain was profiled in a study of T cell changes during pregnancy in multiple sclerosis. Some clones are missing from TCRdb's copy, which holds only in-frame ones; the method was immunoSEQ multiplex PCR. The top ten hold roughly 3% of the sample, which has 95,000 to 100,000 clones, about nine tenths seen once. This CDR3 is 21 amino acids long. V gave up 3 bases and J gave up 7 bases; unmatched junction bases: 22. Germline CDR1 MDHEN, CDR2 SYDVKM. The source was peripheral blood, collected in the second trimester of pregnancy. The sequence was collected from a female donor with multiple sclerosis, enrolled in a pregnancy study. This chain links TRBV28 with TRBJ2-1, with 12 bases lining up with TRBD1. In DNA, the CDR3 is TGTGCCAGCAGTTTCCCTCAGGGACAGGGGGCTTCCGTAGAGAAGCAGAATGAGCAGTTCTTC. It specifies CASSFPQGQGASVEKQNEQFF.